This T cell receptor beta chain was recovered during a study of blood T cell repertoires in COVID-19. For the study at large: T cells, B-cell-depleted T cells, or PBMCs provided the cDNA or gDNA that served as material.

This clone was observed a single time. Exposed volunteers were people who met a COVID-19 case within 2 weeks before study entry. The CDR3 is made up of 11 amino acids. Germline loops: CDR1 GTSNPN, CDR2 SVGIG (reference sequence). V was shortened by 3 bases and J by 9 bases, with 9 bases between the two germline ends. As originally analysed: Reference gene primer amplification gave nucleated cell count estimates. TCRdb keeps only in-frame clones here, not all; method: immunoSEQ multiplex PCR. V, J and clone size were drawn from that table, and D and trimming were deduced from the DNA. The table has a few hundred thousand clones, approximately 85% seen once; the top ten hold approximately 6.6%.

The chain recombines TRBV30 with TRBJ1-5; no firm D call. The sequence derives from a woman between 50 and 59 years old who had been exposed to COVID-19. The sample comprised PBMCs or T cells enriched from blood (not recorded which). The CDR3 is CAWSARGPQHF. In DNA, the CDR3 is TGTGCCTGGAGCGCTCGCGGGCCCCAGCATTTT.